This TCR beta chain appears in the sequencing data of a study of blood T cell repertoires in COVID-19. Study at large: Acute and convalescent COVID-19 specimens originated in the United States, Italy and Spain. Sources were T cells, B-cell-depleted T cells, or PBMCs; the material itself was cDNA or gDNA.

Study processing details: The assay estimated nucleated cells by amplifying reference gene primers. Measured with immunoSEQ multiplex PCR; TCRdb has only the in-frame clones, and not every one. The V and J calls and clone size come from that table; D and trimming were worked out from the DNA. The sample lists over 150,000 clones; approximately 80% were seen once. Germline CDR1 KGHSH, CDR2 LQKENI. This CDR3 region has 14 residues. V was trimmed by 3 bases and J by 5 bases, leaving 13 bases between them. This clone was detected a few times. V is TRBV18 and J is TRBJ2-5, with TRBD2 as a possible D gene (6 bases). Sequenced input: peripheral blood. The sequence was collected from an older woman with acute or convalescent COVID-19. This CDR3 reads CASSPNGGRETQYF. The CDR3 nucleotides are TGTGCCAGCTCACCGAACGGGGGACGGGAGACCCAGTACTTC.